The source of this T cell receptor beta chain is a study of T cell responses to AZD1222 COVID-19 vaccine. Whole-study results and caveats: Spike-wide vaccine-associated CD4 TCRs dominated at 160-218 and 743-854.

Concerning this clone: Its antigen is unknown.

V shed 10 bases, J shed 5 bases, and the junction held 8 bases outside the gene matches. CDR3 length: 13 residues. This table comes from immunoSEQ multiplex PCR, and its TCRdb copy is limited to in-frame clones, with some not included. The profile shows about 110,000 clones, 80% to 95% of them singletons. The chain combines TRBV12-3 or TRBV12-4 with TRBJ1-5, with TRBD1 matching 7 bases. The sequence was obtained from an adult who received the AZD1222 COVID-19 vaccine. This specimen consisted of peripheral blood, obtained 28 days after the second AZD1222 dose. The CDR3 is CATNTGDHQPQHF. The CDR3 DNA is TGTGCCACCAACACAGGGGACCATCAGCCCCAGCATTTT.